Following are 26 T cell receptor beta chains from one sample sequenced in a study of cytomegalovirus exposure and HLA in healthy donors. The PCR contained 60 Vbeta and 13 Jbeta primers. TCRdb's copy holds only in-frame clones and misses some; the assay was immunoSEQ multiplex PCR. The table shows about 150,000 clones, with around 74% occurring only once. Sequencing used PBMCs. The receptors originated from a man younger than 30 in good health and CMV-seronegative.

This sequence joins TRBV19 and TRBJ1-2; maybe TRBD1 (6 bases). Germline loops: CDR1 LNHDA, CDR2 SQIVND (reference sequence). The CDR3 spans 13 residues. Trimming cost V 5 bases and J 4 bases, with 11 bases left between them. The chain's CDR3 is CASSAGGGYGYTF. As DNA, the CDR3 is TGTGCCAGTAGTGCGGGGGGCGGCTATGGCTACACCTTC. The complete variable domain, with remaining parts taken from reference TRBV19 and TRBJ1-2, reads DGGITQSPKYLFRKEGQNVTLSCEQNLNHDAMYWYRQDPGQGLRLIYYSQIVNDFQKGDIAEGYSVSREKKESFPLTVTSAQKNPTAFYLCASSAGGGYGYTFGSGTRLTVV.

V is TRBV7-6 and J is TRBJ2-3; TRBD2 agrees at 9 bases. The CDR3 has 19 amino acids. Germline V lookup: CDR1 SGHVS, CDR2 FNYEAQ. The junction had 19 bases not matched to a gene; V was cut back by 4 bases and J by 5 bases. CDR3 region: CASSSAGNLAGRSGDTQYF. The CDR3 DNA sequence: TGTGCCAGCAGCTCCGCCGGAAATCTAGCGGGGAGGAGTGGAGATACGCAGTATTTT.

The chain links TRBV7-9 to TRBJ2-1; D possibly corresponds to TRBD2 (6 bases). The CDR3 totals 15 residues. Looked up from germline, CDR1 is SEHNR and CDR2 is FQNEAQ (reference sequence). The ends were cut back, 2 bases at V and 0 bases at J, with 8 bases in the middle. The CDR3 loop reads CASSLRGSSYNEQFF. The DNA of the CDR3 is TGTGCCAGCAGCTTACGGGGGAGCTCCTACAATGAGCAGTTCTTC.

The rearrangement uses TRBV18 and TRBJ1-3; D gene ambiguous. Germline CDR1 reads KGHSH; CDR2 reads LQKENI. The CDR3 has 17 amino acids. V dropped 1 base and J dropped 0 bases, with 13 bases sitting between them. The CDR3 region has the DNA TGTGCCAGCTCACCACGGGGAGCCCCCATCTCTGGAAACACCATATATTTT. Translating it yields CASSPRGAPISGNTIYF.

The chain couples TRBV5-1 to TRBJ1-1, with D hard to call. V gave up 6 bases and J gave up 5 bases, with 14 bases separating them. Per the germline V gene, CDR1 is SGHRS and CDR2 is YFSETQ. The CDR3 sequence is 13 residues long. DNA for the CDR3: TGCGCCAGCATATCTACGACTGGGACTGAAGCTTTCTTT. Its translation is CASISTTGTEAFF.

The rearrangement uses TRBV28 and TRBJ2-3, with 8 nucleotides matching TRBD2. Germline V CDR1 and CDR2: MDHEN, SYDVKM. J lost 2 bases, V lost 6 bases, and 10 bases had no gene match. This CDR3 has 16 amino acids. The CDR3 DNA reads TGTGCCAGCAGCCAGAGCAGCGGGGGCATCACAGATACGCAGTATTTT. This encodes CASSQSSGGITDTQYF.

J is TRBJ2-1 and V is TRBV4-1; 7 bases match TRBD1. V lost 0 bases to trimming and J lost 4 bases; unmatched junction nucleotides: 6. The CDR3 is 16 amino acids. Germline V gene sequence: CDR1 MGHRA, CDR2 YSYEKL. The CDR3 loop is CASSQEPGQRYNEQFF. The CDR3 DNA follows: TGCGCCAGCAGCCAAGAACCGGGACAGAGGTACAATGAGCAGTTCTTC.

The chain joins TRBV6-1 to TRBJ1-5; 9 nucleotides match TRBD1. The CDR3 sequence is 15 residues long. Looked up from germline, CDR1 is MNHNS and CDR2 is SASEGT. V shed 1 base, J shed 11 bases, and the junction held 9 bases outside the gene matches. CDR3: CASSEGQGVGVTQHF. The CDR3 DNA sequence: TGTGCCAGCAGTGAAGGACAGGGGGTAGGTGTGACCCAGCATTTT.

The chain is built from TRBV6-6 and TRBJ2-7, with a weak D call TRBD1 (6 bases). Trimming removed 2 bases at V and 5 bases at J, with 13 bases between. The CDR3 covers 14 residues. The germline gives CDR1 MNHNY, CDR2 SVGAGI (reference sequence). The CDR3 DNA sequence: TGTGCCAGCAGTTACACGGACAGCGCCCACGAGCAGTACTTC. Protein product: CASSYTDSAHEQYF.

The chain employs TRBV29-1 and TRBJ1-2, with D possibly TRBD1 on 5 matching bases. Trimming cost V 3 bases and J 4 bases, with 12 bases left between them. Germline lookup yields CDR1 SQVTM and CDR2 ANQGSEA. The CDR3 is 13 amino acids. The CDR3, as DNA: TGCAGCGTTGACAGGGAAATGGGCTATGGCTACACCTTC. This codes for CSVDREMGYGYTF.

This clone was seen just once. This chain joins TRBV5-1 and TRBJ2-1; D unclear. Germline CDR1 is SGHRS and CDR2 is YFSETQ. This CDR3 comprises 16 residues. Trimming took off 4 bases at V and 0 bases at J, with 14 bases between the two ends. The CDR3 here is CASSHRQAPSYNEQFF. The DNA of the CDR3 is TGCGCCAGCAGCCATCGACAAGCCCCCTCCTACAATGAGCAGTTCTTC.

The gene calls are TRBV5-4 and TRBJ2-2; tentative D call: TRBD1 (6 bases). The CDR3 totals 15 residues. Trimming cost V 1 base and J 4 bases, with 11 bases left between them. Germline loops: CDR1 SGHNT, CDR2 YYREEE (reference sequence). The CDR3 bases are TGTGCCAGCAGCTTGCCAGGGGCAAGCACCGGGGAGCTGTTTTTT. As protein: CASSLPGASTGELFF.

The rearrangement uses TRBV4-1 and TRBJ2-2; D gene unclear. The CDR3 is 15 residues long. V was pared by 1 base and J by 1 base, with 7 bases between. Germline CDR1 and CDR2: MGHRA and YSYEKL. The CDR3 DNA follows: TGCGCCAGCAGCCAAGTTGGCGGGAACACCGGGGAGCTGTTTTTT. Amino acid sequence: CASSQVGGNTGELFF.

This chain uses TRBV20-1 with TRBJ1-4, with D uncertain. Looked up from germline, CDR1 is DFQATT and CDR2 is SNEGSKA (reference sequence). Deletions cut 6 bases from V and 6 bases from J, with 8 bases between. The CDR3 consists of 11 residues. CDR3 bases: TGCAGTGCGAGGGTACATGAAAAACTGTTTTTT. It translates to CSARVHEKLFF.

This chain connects TRBV25-1 to TRBJ1-1; D ambiguous. The V end was cut by 7 bases, the J end by 10 bases, with 16 bases between. Germline CDR1 reads MGHDK; CDR2 reads SYGVNS. The CDR3 contains 12 residues. The CDR3 reads CASILEGFGAFF. For the CDR3, the DNA is TGTGCCAGCATTCTGGAGGGTTTTGGAGCTTTCTTT.

J is TRBJ2-5 and V is TRBV7-3; 9 bases are a match to TRBD2. The CDR3 runs to 16 residues. After removal of 1 base from V and 5 bases from J, the junction contained 8 bases not matched to a gene. From germline, CDR1 is SGHTA and CDR2 FQGTGA. The CDR3 protein is CASSLNSAGGRETQYF. For the CDR3, the DNA is TGTGCCAGCAGCTTAAATTCCGCGGGGGGGCGGGAGACCCAGTACTTC.

This chain links TRBV5-8 with TRBJ1-5; possible D gene TRBD1, 5 bases. Germline V gene sequence: CDR1 SGHTS, CDR2 YDEGEE. The CDR3 sequence is 14 residues long. With 3 bases removed from V and 4 bases from J, the gap between germline ends came to 11 bases. The CDR3 DNA reads as TGTGCCAGCAGCTACCGACAGCTGAATCAGCCCCAGCATTTT. Its translation: CASSYRQLNQPQHF.

As concerns this clone: The identical CDR3 is also encoded by other nucleotide sequences in the sample. The chain links TRBV2 to TRBJ1-1, with TRBD1 as a possible D gene (5 bases). V shed 4 bases and J shed 0 bases, with 9 bases lying between them. Germline V gene data show CDR1 as SNHLY and CDR2 as FYNNEI. The CDR3 has 14 amino acids. The CDR3 sequence: CASSVDRVNTEAFF. CDR3 in DNA: TGTGCCAGCAGTGTAGACAGAGTGAACACTGAAGCTTTCTTT.

This chain joins TRBV6-5 and TRBJ1-2; unclear D gene. The CDR3 consists of 16 residues. Germline CDR1 and CDR2: MNHEY and SVGAGI. V was shortened by 4 bases and J by 0 bases, with 15 bases between the two germline ends. CDR3 region: CASSWEIGLPNYGYTF. In nucleotides, the CDR3 is TGTGCCAGCAGTTGGGAGATAGGACTCCCTAACTATGGCTACACCTTC.

This sequence joins TRBV7-9 and TRBJ1-3; possible D gene TRBD1, 5 bases. Germline loops: CDR1 SEHNR, CDR2 FQNEAQ (reference sequence). V lost 5 bases and J 4 bases, leaving 15 bases between the germline ends. This CDR3 region has 15 residues. CDR3 loop: CASSRRPRGGNTIYF. CDR3 nucleotide sequence: TGTGCCAGCAGCCGCCGGCCCCGGGGGGGAAACACCATATATTTT.

A remark on this clone: The junction and the germline gene differ at one end; a read error may be behind it. CDR3 sequence: CASSVDRFSGANGLTF. The CDR3 DNA reads TGTGCCAGCAGCGTTGACAGGTTCTCTGGGGCCAACGGCCTGACTTTC. The chain links TRBV9 to TRBJ2-6, with D possibly matching TRBD1 (6 bases). CDR3 length: 16 amino acids. CDR1 and CDR2 from the germline V gene are SGDLS and YYNGEE.

The rearrangement uses TRBV19 and TRBJ1-3; the D is unclear. From germline, CDR1 is LNHDA and CDR2 SQIVND (reference sequence). This CDR3 comprises 15 residues. The V and J ends lost 7 bases and 4 bases respectively, with 17 bases between them. The CDR3 is CASMGRSRRGNTIYF. CDR3 nucleotide sequence: TGTGCCAGTATGGGCCGTTCTCGAAGGGGAAACACCATATATTTT.

The chain carries TRBV5-5 and TRBJ2-7; D remains ambiguous. The CDR3 sequence is 13 residues long. Deletions cut 2 bases from V and 2 bases from J, with 8 bases between. The V gene's germline CDR1 is SGHKS and CDR2 YYEKEE (reference sequence). The CDR3 DNA follows: TGTGCCAGCAGCTTAACCGACACCTACGAGCAGTACGTC. It codes for CASSLTDTYEQYV.

The count of this clone is one. The CDR3 region has the DNA TGTGCCTGGAGCCTCAATGGTGGCCTCGTCTACACCTTC. Residues: CAWSLNGGLVYTF. The chain is built from TRBV30 and TRBJ1-2; D gene unclear. The CDR3 length is 13 residues. Trimming pared 3 bases from V and 10 bases from J, leaving 18 bases between. Germline assignment: CDR1 GTSNPN and CDR2 SVGIG (reference sequence).

Only one count was recorded for this clone. The chain combines TRBV6-1 with TRBJ2-1, with TRBD2 matching over 7 bases. With 2 bases clipped from V and 1 base from J, the junction kept 2 bases outside the gene matches. CDR3 length: 15 amino acids. Germline values: CDR1 MNHNS, CDR2 SASEGT. The CDR3 protein is CASSELADSYNEQFF. The CDR3 nucleotides are TGTGCCAGCAGTGAACTAGCGGATTCCTACAATGAGCAGTTCTTC.

CDR3 DNA sequence: TGTGCCAGCAGGCTCCGGGACAGCTACACAGATACGCAGTATTTT. Encoded protein: CASRLRDSYTDTQYF. The chain uses TRBV5-6 and TRBJ2-3; 7 positions agree with TRBD1. The V gene's germline CDR1 is SGHDT and CDR2 YYEEEE. Unmatched junction bases numbered 8, after V lost 5 bases and J lost 2 bases. The CDR3 runs 15 residues.